The subject of this entry is one TCR beta chain. Repertoires were generated with immunoSEQ multiplex PCR, while TCRdb's copy carries only in-frame clones and drops some. The table includes around 300,000 clones, roughly 91% detected once. CDR1 SGHNT and CDR2 YYREEE come from the germline V gene (reference sequence). V was clipped by 2 bases and J by 5 bases; unmatched bases: 10. CDR3 size: 16 residues. The treatment: roughly 18 received Ad26.COV2.S at low or high dose, single or two shots; 5 received placebo; per-sample allocation not given. On day 63 after the first injection, vaccine and placebo recipients gave samples. The data stem from a study of Ad26.COV2.S vaccination and SARS-CoV-2 variants.

This material consisted of peripheral blood, taken in a trial of Ad26.COV2.S vaccine versus placebo. The rearrangement links TRBV5-4 to TRBJ2-1; 7 bases map to TRBD2. The clonotype originates from a person between 18 and 59 years old who received the Ad26.COV2.S COVID-19 vaccine or a placebo. CDR3 coding DNA: TGTGCCAGCAGCTTACCCGGGGGGAAGTGGGACAATGAGCAGTTCTTC. This gives the protein CASSLPGGKWDNEQFF.